The clone carrying this T cell receptor beta chain was counted between two and nine times. Antigen specificity is unknown. A universal primer site came from template switching; cDNA carried unique molecular identifiers. One entry per CDR3 protein, called by TCRdb with MiXCR from the 5' RACE reads. The repertoire holds roughly 480,000 distinct CDR3 sequences, less than 25% seen once, with around 3% in the top ten. Losses at the gene ends were 5 bases for V and 7 bases for J; bases not matched to a gene: 10. Germline CDR1 is DFQATT and CDR2 is SNEGSKA (reference sequence). The CDR3 contains 15 residues. This entry belongs to a study of identical twins. Notes on the study in general: Among out-of-frame alpha sequences shared by twins, low generation probability occurred in excess.

Separately, the same data were catalogued under a study of T cells expressing NK-cell markers.

The receptor's source is a woman aged 18-29 years in good health. The source material was CD4+ T cells sorted from blood. The V call is TRBV20-1, the J call TRBJ1-6; 8 bases agree with TRBD1. The chain's CDR3 is CSAVDSGGLNSPLHF. The CDR3 nucleotides are TGCAGTGCTGTCGATTCAGGGGGCCTGAATTCACCCCTCCACTTT.